These T cell receptor beta chains were read from a single sample in a study of control samples from healthy donors and cancer patients. Some clones are missing from TCRdb's copy, which holds only in-frame ones; the method was immunoSEQ multiplex PCR. This table holds tens of thousands of clones, about 90% found once. Sequenced sample: PBMCs. The source of these receptors is a man aged 55 to 70 with colorectal cancer. The CDR3 runs from the conserved cysteine through the conserved F or W. The D gene is left open where the match is weak. Size is omitted from some rows. Given values are once, few, many or a class for expanded clones.

TRBD1	.	TRBV4-1	TRBJ1-1	TGCGCCAGCAGCCAGGCCAGGGGGACTGAAGCTTTCTTT	CASSQARGTEAFF
.	.	TRBV2	TRBJ1-1	TGTGCCAGCAGTGGGGGGGGAGGTCCCACTGAAGCTTTCTTT	CASSGGGGPTEAFF
.	once	TRBV28	TRBJ1-5	TGTGCCAGCAGTCTGAACAGGGGCAATCAGCCCCAGCATTTT	CASSLNRGNQPQHF
.	once	TRBV3-1/TRBV3-2	TRBJ2-1	TGTGCCAGCAGCCAAATCCCAGGCTCCTACAATGAGCAGTTCTTC	CASSQIPGSYNEQFF
.	.	TRBV6-5	TRBJ1-6	TGTGCCAGCAGTTACGGAACGGCCCATTCACCCCTCCACTTT	CASSYGTAHSPLHF
TRBD1	.	TRBV6-5	TRBJ1-5	TGTGCCAGCAGATACGGACAGGGGGGGGGTCAGCCCCAGCATTTT	CASRYGQGGGQPQHF
.	.	TRBV27	TRBJ2-3	TGTGCCAGCAGTTTTCAGGTCCTGGATACGCAGTATTTT	CASSFQVLDTQYF
.	.	TRBV18	TRBJ2-3	TGTGCCAGCTCACCAGGGACGGTAGGAACAGATACGCAGTATTTT	CASSPGTVGTDTQYF
TRBD1	.	TRBV5-4	TRBJ2-7	TGTGCCAGCAGCGCCGGGACAGGGAAATACGAGCAGTACTTC	CASSAGTGKYEQYF
.	once	TRBV6-5	TRBJ2-5	TGTGCCAGCAGTTACGGGGGGGCTTCGCAAGAGACCCAGTACTTC	CASSYGGASQETQYF
TRBD2	.	TRBV28	TRBJ2-3	TGTGCCAGCAGTTTATTGAAGGGCGGGGGGGCCGGAGATACGCAGTATTTT	CASSLLKGGGAGDTQYF
.	.	TRBV2	TRBJ1-5	TGTGCCAGCAGTGAAGGTAGTGCTCGTCGAGAGCCCCAGCATTTT	CASSEGSARREPQHF
TRBD1	.	TRBV18	TRBJ1-2	TGTGCCAGCTCACGCTCCTTCGGGCAGGGGGATGGCTACACCTTC	CASSRSFGQGDGYTF
TRBD1	medium-sized	TRBV11-2	TRBJ2-7	TGTGCCAGCAGCTTCACGGGACAGGGTACCTACGAGCAGTACTTC	CASSFTGQGTYEQYF
.	.	TRBV12-5	TRBJ2-1	TGTGCTAGTACACTTACCACGGACAATGAGCAGTTCTTC	CASTLTTDNEQFF
TRBD2	.	TRBV11-2	TRBJ2-7	TGTGCCAGCAGCTTTGAACTAGCGGGGGCCCCGCCCATTTACGAGCAGTACTTC	CASSFELAGAPPIYEQYF
.	.	TRBV30	TRBJ1-5	TGTGCCTGGAGTGGTAGTCCCAATCAGCCCCAGCATTTT	CAWSGSPNQPQHF
.	.	TRBV2	TRBJ1-2	TGTGCCAGCATGGTGCGGGACGCTCATGGCTACACCTTC	CASMVRDAHGYTF
TRBD1	once	TRBV11-3	TRBJ2-7	TGTGCCACCAGTCCCGGGACAGCGCCTATCGAGCAGTACTTC	CATSPGTAPIEQYF
TRBD1	.	TRBV6-1	TRBJ1-5	TGTGCCAGCAGTGGCTACGACAGGGGGCTCCTTAATCAGCCCCAGCATTTT	CASSGYDRGLLNQPQHF
.	.	TRBV10-3	TRBJ1-2	TGTGCCATCAGTGAGTCTACCGAAAGACTGGACTATGGCTACACCTTC	CAISESTERLDYGYTF
.	.	TRBV7-9	TRBJ2-3	TGTGCCAGCAGCCCCCGGGGCCCAGATACGCAGTATTTT	CASSPRGPDTQYF
.	.	TRBV10-3	TRBJ2-5	TGTGCCATCAGTGTCGGTGACACCCGGTACCAAGAGACCCAGTACTTC	CAISVGDTRYQETQYF
.	medium-sized	TRBV12-5	TRBJ1-6	TGTGCTAGTGGTGTGGACAGCCGCTCACCCCTCCACTTT	CASGVDSRSPLHF
.	.	TRBV4-1	TRBJ2-5	TGCGCCAGCAGCGAAGGGGGAGGGATTGGGACCCAGTACTTC	CASSEGGGIGTQYF
.	.	TRBV27	TRBJ2-1	TGTGCCAGCATGAGGGGGATATCCTACAATGAGCAGTTCTTC	CASMRGISYNEQFF
.	.	TRBV3-1/TRBV3-2	TRBJ2-3	TGTGCCAGCAGCTACCCGGGACCGGCGGCAGATACGCAGTATTTT	CASSYPGPAADTQYF
.	.	TRBV6-1	TRBJ1-4	TGTGCCAGCAGTTTTTCAAGTGGGGGAAGCGAAAAACTGTTTTTT	CASSFSSGGSEKLFF
.	.	TRBV7-2	TRBJ2-2	TGTGCCAGCAGCGCTCAGGGGACCCTGAACACCGGGGAGCTGTTTTTT	CASSAQGTLNTGELFF
TRBD2	.	TRBV7-2	TRBJ2-1	TGTGCCAGCAGCTTAGATCTAGCGGGGGGAGGGGAGCAGTTCTTC	CASSLDLAGGGEQFF
TRBD1	.	TRBV19	TRBJ2-7	TGTGCCAGTAGCGAAGGACAGGGAAGGTACGAGCAGTACTTC	CASSEGQGRYEQYF
.	.	TRBV18	TRBJ2-6	TGTGCCAGCTCACCACCTACGGGGAGCTCTGGGGCCAACGTCCTGACTTTC	CASSPPTGSSGANVLTF
.	.	TRBV7-3	TRBJ2-5	TGTGCCAGCAGCTCCCAAGAGACCCAGTACTTC	CASSSQETQYF
TRBD1	.	TRBV5-1	TRBJ2-2	TGCGCCAGCAGCTTTGGCGGTCGGTTTCTAGGACAGGGAGGCACCGGGGAGCTGTTTTTT	CASSFGGRFLGQGGTGELFF
.	.	TRBV9	TRBJ1-2	TGTGCCAGCAGCGAGAGGGGTCAGGAGTGGGGGCGAGTTGGCTACACCTTC	CASSERGQEWGRVGYTF
.	.	TRBV2	TRBJ2-2	TGTGCCAGCAGGGGCCAGACCACCGGGGAGCTGTTTTTT	CASRGQTTGELFF
.	.	TRBV4-1	TRBJ2-1	TGCGCCAGCAGCCAAAAAGGACAATTCCCCTACAATGAGCAGTTCTTC	CASSQKGQFPYNEQFF
TRBD2	.	TRBV7-6	TRBJ2-5	TGTGCCAGCAGCTCTGGGACTAGCGGGGGGATCCACCAAGAGACCCAGTACTTC	CASSSGTSGGIHQETQYF
.	.	TRBV11-2	TRBJ2-5	TGTGCCAGCAGCCGATACCTGGAGGCCCAGTACTTC	CASSRYLEAQYF
.	once	TRBV9	TRBJ1-6	TGTGCCAGCAGCGTAGATGCAGCGGACAATTCACCCCTCCACTTT	CASSVDAADNSPLHF
.	.	TRBV6-5	TRBJ2-1	TGTGCCAGCAGACGGGGGTCGATGAATGAGCAGTTCTTC	CASRRGSMNEQFF
.	.	TRBV4-1	TRBJ1-2	TGCGCCAGCAGCCAAGGTCTGGACAGAATCTATGGCTACACCTTC	CASSQGLDRIYGYTF
TRBD1	.	TRBV5-1	TRBJ1-1	TGCGCCAGCAGCATGGACAGGGCCTACACTGAAGCTTTCTTT	CASSMDRAYTEAFF
TRBD2	.	TRBV14	TRBJ2-5	TGTGCCAGCAGCCAAGTTAGCGGGGGCCGAGAGACCCAGTACTTC	CASSQVSGGRETQYF